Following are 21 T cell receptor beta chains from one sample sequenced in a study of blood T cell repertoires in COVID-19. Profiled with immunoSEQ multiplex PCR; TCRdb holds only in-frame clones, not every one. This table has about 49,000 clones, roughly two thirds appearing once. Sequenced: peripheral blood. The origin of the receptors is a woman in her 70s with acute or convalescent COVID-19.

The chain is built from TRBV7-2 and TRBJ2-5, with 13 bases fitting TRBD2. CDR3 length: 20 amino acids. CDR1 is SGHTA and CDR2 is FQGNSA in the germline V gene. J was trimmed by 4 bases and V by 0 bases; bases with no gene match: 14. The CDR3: CASSLARQGRTSGSVETQYF. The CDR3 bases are TGTGCCAGCAGCTTAGCTCGTCAGGGGCGGACTAGCGGGAGTGTAGAGACCCAGTACTTC.

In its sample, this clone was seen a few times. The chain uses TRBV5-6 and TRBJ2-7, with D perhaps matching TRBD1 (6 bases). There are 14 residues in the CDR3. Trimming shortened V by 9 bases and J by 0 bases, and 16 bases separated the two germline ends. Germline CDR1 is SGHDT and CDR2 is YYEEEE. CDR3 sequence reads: CATNYQGSSYEQYF. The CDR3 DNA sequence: TGTGCCACCAACTACCAGGGGAGCTCCTACGAGCAGTACTTC.

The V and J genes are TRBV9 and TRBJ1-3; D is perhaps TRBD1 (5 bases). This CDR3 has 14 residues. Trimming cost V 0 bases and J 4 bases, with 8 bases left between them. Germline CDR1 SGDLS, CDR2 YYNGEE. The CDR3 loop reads CASSVEWGGNTIYF. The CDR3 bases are TGTGCCAGCAGCGTAGAGTGGGGCGGAAACACCATATATTTT.

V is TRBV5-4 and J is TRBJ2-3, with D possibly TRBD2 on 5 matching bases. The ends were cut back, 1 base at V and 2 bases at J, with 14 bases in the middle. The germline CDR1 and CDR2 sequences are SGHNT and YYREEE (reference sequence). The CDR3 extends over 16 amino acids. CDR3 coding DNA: TGTGCCAGCAGCTTGCGCCTAGCCGGCACCACAGATACGCAGTATTTT. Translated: CASSLRLAGTTDTQYF.

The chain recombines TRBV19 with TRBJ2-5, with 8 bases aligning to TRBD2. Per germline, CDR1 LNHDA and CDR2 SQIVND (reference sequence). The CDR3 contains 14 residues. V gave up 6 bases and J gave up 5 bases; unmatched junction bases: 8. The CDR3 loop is CASRPGGERETQYF. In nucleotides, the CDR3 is TGTGCCAGTAGACCGGGGGGGGAGAGGGAGACCCAGTACTTC. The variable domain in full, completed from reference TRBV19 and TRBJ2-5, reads DGGITQSPKYLFRKEGQNVTLSCEQNLNHDAMYWYRQDPGQGLRLIYYSQIVNDFQKGDIAEGYSVSREKKESFPLTVTSAQKNPTAFYLCASRPGGERETQYFGPGTRLLVL.

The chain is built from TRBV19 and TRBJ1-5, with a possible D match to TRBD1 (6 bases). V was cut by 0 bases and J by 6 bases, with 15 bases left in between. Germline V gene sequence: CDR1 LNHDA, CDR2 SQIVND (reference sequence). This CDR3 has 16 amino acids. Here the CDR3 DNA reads TGTGCCAGTAGTATAGATCTGGCAGGGGAAGGTCAGCCCCAGCATTTT. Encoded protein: CASSIDLAGEGQPQHF.

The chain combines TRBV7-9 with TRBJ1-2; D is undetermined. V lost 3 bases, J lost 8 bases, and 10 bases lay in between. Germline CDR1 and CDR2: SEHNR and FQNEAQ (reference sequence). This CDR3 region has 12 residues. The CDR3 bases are TGTGCCAGCAGCTTCCTTATCGGGGGCTACACCTTC. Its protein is CASSFLIGGYTF.

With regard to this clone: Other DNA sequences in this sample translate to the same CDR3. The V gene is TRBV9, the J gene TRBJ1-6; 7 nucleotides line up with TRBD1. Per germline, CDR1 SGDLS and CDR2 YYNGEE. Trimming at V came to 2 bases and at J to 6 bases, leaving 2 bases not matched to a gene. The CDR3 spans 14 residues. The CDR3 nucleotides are TGTGCCAGCAGCGTTCGGGACAGTAATTCACCCCTCCACTTT. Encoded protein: CASSVRDSNSPLHF.

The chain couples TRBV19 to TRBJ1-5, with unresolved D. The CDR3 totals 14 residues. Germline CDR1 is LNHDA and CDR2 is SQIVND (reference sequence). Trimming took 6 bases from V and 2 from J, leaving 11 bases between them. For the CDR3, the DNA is TGTGCCAGTAGCACCGTATTAGGCAATCAGCCCCAGCATTTT. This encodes CASSTVLGNQPQHF.

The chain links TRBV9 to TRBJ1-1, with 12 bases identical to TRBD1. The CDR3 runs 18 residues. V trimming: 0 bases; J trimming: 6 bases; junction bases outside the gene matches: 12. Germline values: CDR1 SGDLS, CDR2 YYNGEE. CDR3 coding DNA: TGTGCCAGCAGCGTAGTAGGGACAGGGGGCGGCGAGGGAGCTGAAGCTTTCTTT. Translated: CASSVVGTGGGEGAEAFF.

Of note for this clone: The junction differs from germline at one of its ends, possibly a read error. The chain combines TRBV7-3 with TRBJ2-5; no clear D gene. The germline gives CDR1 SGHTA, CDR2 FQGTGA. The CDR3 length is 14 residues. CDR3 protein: CASSCRPTPEAQYF. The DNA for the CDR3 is TGTGCCAGCAGCTGCCGGCCTACACCAGAGGCCCAGTACTTC.

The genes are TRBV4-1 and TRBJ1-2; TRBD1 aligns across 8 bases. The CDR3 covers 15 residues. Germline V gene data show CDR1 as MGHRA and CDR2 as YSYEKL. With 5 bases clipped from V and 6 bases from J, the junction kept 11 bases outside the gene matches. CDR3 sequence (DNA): TGCGCCAGCAGCGTACCCACCGGGGACAGGAATGGCTACACCTTC. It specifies CASSVPTGDRNGYTF.

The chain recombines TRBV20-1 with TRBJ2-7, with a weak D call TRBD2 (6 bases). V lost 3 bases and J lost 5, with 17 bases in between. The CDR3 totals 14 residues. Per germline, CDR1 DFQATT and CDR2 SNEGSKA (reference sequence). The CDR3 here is CSASDGTFGHEQYF. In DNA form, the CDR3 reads TGCAGTGCTAGTGACGGGACTTTCGGCCACGAGCAGTACTTC.

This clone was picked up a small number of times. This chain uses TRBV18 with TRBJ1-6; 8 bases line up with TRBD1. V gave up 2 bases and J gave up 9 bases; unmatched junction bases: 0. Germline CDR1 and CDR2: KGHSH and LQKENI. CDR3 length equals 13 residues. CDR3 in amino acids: CASSPDRGSPLHF. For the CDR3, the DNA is TGTGCCAGCTCACCAGACAGGGGTTCACCCCTCCACTTT.

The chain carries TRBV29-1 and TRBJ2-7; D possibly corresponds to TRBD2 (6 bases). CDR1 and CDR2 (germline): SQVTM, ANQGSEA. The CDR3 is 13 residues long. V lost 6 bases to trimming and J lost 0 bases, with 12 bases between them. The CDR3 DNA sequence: TGCAGCGTGTACTGGGGGGACTCCTACGAGCAGTACTTC. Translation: CSVYWGDSYEQYF.

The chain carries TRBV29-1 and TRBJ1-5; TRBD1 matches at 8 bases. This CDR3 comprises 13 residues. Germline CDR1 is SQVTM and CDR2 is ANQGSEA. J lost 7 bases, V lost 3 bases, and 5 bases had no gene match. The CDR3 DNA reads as TGCAGCGTTGAGGCAGGGGGCGACCAGCCCCAGCATTTT. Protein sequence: CSVEAGGDQPQHF.

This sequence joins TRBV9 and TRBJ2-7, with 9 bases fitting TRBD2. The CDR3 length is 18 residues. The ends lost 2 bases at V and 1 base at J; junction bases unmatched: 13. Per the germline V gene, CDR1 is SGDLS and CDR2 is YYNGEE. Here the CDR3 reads CASSVGLGSGGLSYEQYF. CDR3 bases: TGTGCCAGCAGCGTGGGACTAGGAAGCGGGGGGCTATCCTACGAGCAGTACTTC.

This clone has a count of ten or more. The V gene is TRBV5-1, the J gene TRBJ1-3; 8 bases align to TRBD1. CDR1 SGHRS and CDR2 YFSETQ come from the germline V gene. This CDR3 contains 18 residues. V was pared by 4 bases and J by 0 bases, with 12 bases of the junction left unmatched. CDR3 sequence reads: CASSRTGTGGSSGNTIYF. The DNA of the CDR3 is TGCGCCAGCAGCCGTACTGGGACAGGAGGAAGCTCTGGAAACACCATATATTTT.

CDR3 protein: CASERGQGTEAFF. The CDR3 DNA sequence: TGTGCCAGCGAAAGGGGGCAGGGCACTGAAGCTTTCTTT. This rearrangement joins TRBV6-5 to TRBJ1-1, with 7 positions matching TRBD1. The CDR3 length is 13 residues. Trimming removed 8 bases from V and 4 bases from J; junction bases left unmatched: 7. Germline lookup yields CDR1 MNHEY and CDR2 SVGAGI.

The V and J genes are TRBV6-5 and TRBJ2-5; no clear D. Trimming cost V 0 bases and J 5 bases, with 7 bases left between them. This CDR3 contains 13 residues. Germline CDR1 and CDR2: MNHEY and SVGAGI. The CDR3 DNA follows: TGTGCCAGCAGTTACTCCCTCGGGGAGACCCAGTACTTC. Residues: CASSYSLGETQYF.

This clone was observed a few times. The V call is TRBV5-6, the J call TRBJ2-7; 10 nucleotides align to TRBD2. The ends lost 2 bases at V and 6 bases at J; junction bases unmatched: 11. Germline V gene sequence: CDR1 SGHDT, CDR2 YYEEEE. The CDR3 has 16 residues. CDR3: CASSFREGLAIGEQYF. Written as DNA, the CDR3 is TGTGCCAGCAGCTTTCGAGAGGGACTAGCGATAGGCGAGCAGTACTTC.